Listed below are T cell receptor beta chains from one sample, sequenced in a study of cytomegalovirus exposure and HLA in healthy donors. Assay: immunoSEQ multiplex PCR; the TCRdb copy retains only in-frame clones and omits some. The profile shows 120,000 to 150,000 clones, roughly 91% of them singletons. Sample: PBMCs. The receptors originated from a woman younger than 30 in good health and CMV-seropositive. Each CDR3 is given with its conserved first and last residue. D genes are given only for firm matches. Clone sizes are given selectively: once, few, many, or a class where the clone is expanded.

d_gene,v_gene,abundance,j_gene,CDR3nt,CDR3aa
-,TRBV25-1,-,TRBJ2-4,TGTGCCAGCAGATCCTTAACGGACATCCAGTACTTC,CASRSLTDIQYF
TRBD2,TRBV27,-,TRBJ2-5,TGTGCCAGCAGTGTGACTAGCGGATATCAAGAGACCCAGTACTTC,CASSVTSGYQETQYF
TRBD1,TRBV5-1,-,TRBJ2-7,TGCGCCAGCAGCTTGGGGGACAGGTCCTACGAGCAGTACTTC,CASSLGDRSYEQYF
TRBD1,TRBV6-5,-,TRBJ2-4,TGTGCCAGCAGTAGGGGACAGAAAGCCAAAAACATTCAGTACTTC,CASSRGQKAKNIQYF
TRBD1,TRBV5-6,-,TRBJ2-2,TGTGCCAGCAGCCCGGACAGGGTACGGATAAGGGAGCTGTTTTTT,CASSPDRVRIRELFF
-,TRBV11-3,-,TRBJ1-1,TGTGCCAGCAGCAACGGACAGAACACTGAAGCTTTCTTT,CASSNGQNTEAFF
-,TRBV29-1,-,TRBJ2-2,TGCAGCGTTGAACAGGGCTCGAACACCGGGGAGCTGTTTTTT,CSVEQGSNTGELFF
-,TRBV7-2,-,TRBJ2-7,TGTGCCAGCAGCCCCCCGGGATACGAGCAGTACTTC,CASSPPGYEQYF
TRBD1,TRBV5-6,-,TRBJ1-2,TGTGCCAGCAGCGTGGGACAGAACTATGGCTACACCTTC,CASSVGQNYGYTF
TRBD2,TRBV7-9,-,TRBJ2-3,TGTGCCAGCAGCCGGCGCATAGCGGGAGCTAGCACAGATACGCAGTATTTT,CASSRRIAGASTDTQYF
TRBD2,TRBV2,-,TRBJ2-7,TGTGCCAGCAGCGAGATCGGGAGGCGGGGGGAGCAGTACTTC,CASSEIGRRGEQYF
-,TRBV11-2,-,TRBJ1-2,TGTGCCAGCAGCTTAGCCGGGGAGTTCATCAGGGGCTACACCTTC,CASSLAGEFIRGYTF
TRBD1,TRBV15,-,TRBJ1-5,TGTGCCACCAGCAGCAGGACAGGGAACAATCAGCCCCAGCATTTT,CATSSRTGNNQPQHF
-,TRBV18,-,TRBJ2-3,TGTGCCAGCTCACCTCCAAACCGGGATACCGATACGCAGTATTTT,CASSPPNRDTDTQYF
TRBD2,TRBV9,-,TRBJ2-3,TGTGCCAGCAGCCTCGGAGCGGGAGACGCAGATACGCAGTATTTT,CASSLGAGDADTQYF
-,TRBV2,-,TRBJ2-1,TGTGCCAGCAGTGCGTACAATGAGCAGTTCTTC,CASSAYNEQFF
-,TRBV11-2,-,TRBJ2-7,TGTGCCAGCAGCTTGGTCAGGTTCGAGCAGTACTTC,CASSLVRFEQYF
TRBD2,TRBV29-1,-,TRBJ2-2,TGCAGCGTTGAACGGGGGGCCGGGGAGCTGTTTTTT,CSVERGAGELFF
TRBD2,TRBV30,-,TRBJ2-1,TGTGCCTGGAGTTTCATGGGAGGGCAATACAATGAGCAGTTCTTC,CAWSFMGGQYNEQFF
TRBD1,TRBV2,-,TRBJ1-1,TGTGCCGGACGGACAGGGAACACTGAAGCTTTCTTT,CAGRTGNTEAFF
TRBD1,TRBV7-9,-,TRBJ1-1,TGTGCCAGCAGCGACAGGGGGAACACTGAAGCTTTCTTT,CASSDRGNTEAFF
TRBD1,TRBV19,-,TRBJ2-7,TGTGCCAGTAGCCCGAGACAGGGGTCCTCCTACGAGCAGTACTTC,CASSPRQGSSYEQYF
TRBD2,TRBV27,-,TRBJ2-7,TGTGCCAGCAGTTTATACCCTAGCGGGGGCTACGAGCAGTACTTC,CASSLYPSGGYEQYF
TRBD2,TRBV4-2,-,TRBJ2-3,TGTGCCAGCAGCCAAGACCGACTAGCGGGAGTGGCAGATACGCAGTATTTT,CASSQDRLAGVADTQYF
TRBD2,TRBV5-1,-,TRBJ2-1,TGCGCCAGCAGCTTGGGACTAGCGGGAGAGTTCAATGAGCAGTTCTTC,CASSLGLAGEFNEQFF
-,TRBV10-3,many,TRBJ1-1,TGTGCCATCAGTGGTCCCAGGGGTCACACTGAAGCTTTCTTT,CAISGPRGHTEAFF